This is a list of T cell receptor beta chains from one sample in a study of cytomegalovirus exposure and HLA in healthy donors. Method: immunoSEQ multiplex PCR; TCRdb's copy keeps in-frame clones and lacks some. The data hold approximately 190,000 clones, with about 90% observed a single time. Material for sequencing was PBMCs. These receptors came from a boy younger than 10 in good health and CMV-seronegative. Each CDR3 is given with its conserved first and last residue. A D gene is named only where the DNA matches it firmly. For some rows the clone size is stated as once, few or many, or as a class when expanded; others skip it.

V gene	clone size	D gene	J gene	CDR3 protein	CDR3 DNA
TRBV6-1	.	.	TRBJ1-6	CASSAGQMTPLHF	TGTGCCAGCAGTGCAGGACAGATGACACCCCTCCACTTT
TRBV6-5	.	.	TRBJ2-3	CATASTFSTDTQYF	TGTGCCACCGCATCGACATTTAGCACAGATACGCAGTATTTT
TRBV14	.	.	TRBJ1-4	CASSQTQAPLTNEKLFF	TGTGCCAGCAGCCAAACCCAGGCCCCATTAACTAATGAAAAACTGTTTTTT
TRBV11-2	.	.	TRBJ1-6	CASSPDAGGNSPLHF	TGTGCCAGCAGCCCGGACGCCGGGGGAAATTCACCCCTCCACTTT
TRBV4-1	once	.	TRBJ1-4	CASSQDPSGATNEKLFF	TGCGCCAGCAGCCAAGATCCTTCCGGAGCAACTAATGAAAAACTGTTTTTT
TRBV7-9	.	TRBD1	TRBJ1-1	CSSTRTGGTEAFF	TGTTCCAGCACCCGAACAGGGGGTACTGAAGCTTTCTTT
TRBV28	few	.	TRBJ2-4	CASSTIMGPSIAKNIQYF	TGTGCCAGCAGCACCATTATGGGCCCCTCTATAGCCAAAAACATTCAGTACTTC
TRBV5-1	.	.	TRBJ2-1	CASSLSGPAADSYNEQFF	TGCGCCAGCAGCTTGTCGGGTCCGGCAGCCGACTCCTACAATGAGCAGTTCTTC
TRBV12-1	.	.	TRBJ1-5	CASSIGQGGNSNQPQHF	TGTGCCAGCAGCATAGGACAGGGGGGTAATAGCAATCAGCCCCAGCATTTT
TRBV2	.	TRBD1	TRBJ1-5	CASGQGKSNQPQHF	TGTGCCAGCGGACAGGGGAAGAGCAATCAGCCCCAGCATTTT